Listed here are 22 T cell receptor beta chains from one sample, sequenced in a study of beta chain features in type 1 diabetes. Investigators reverse transcribed all isolated RNA, so they sequenced expressed TCRB transcripts. TCRdb's copy holds only in-frame clones and misses some; the assay was immunoSEQ multiplex PCR. Of 120,000 or so clones listed, roughly 17% are singletons. Their antigens are not known. Whole-study results and caveats: Moderate yet significant TCRB CDR3 shortening was seen in Type 1 diabetes patients in all four CD4+ subsets.

The material sequenced was central memory CD4+ T cells from blood. The receptors here all came from a young man with type 1 diabetes.

This clone was seen more than once but under ten times. The chain is built from TRBV28 and TRBJ2-3; D call uncertain. The V gene lost 8 bases and the J gene lost 6 bases, with 6 bases spanning the gap. Germline CDR1 MDHEN, CDR2 SYDVKM. This CDR3 region has 10 residues. CDR3 sequence (DNA): TGTGCCAGCGGTACGGATACGCAGTATTTT. Translation: CASGTDTQYF. The complete variable domain, with remaining parts taken from reference TRBV28 and TRBJ2-3, reads DVKVTQSSRYLVKRTGEKVFLECVQDMDHENMFWYRQDPGLGLRLIYFSYDVKMKEKGDIPEGYSVSREKKERFSLILESASTNQTSMYLCASGTDTQYFGPGTRLTVL.

This clone was found a few times. This sequence joins TRBV4-2 and TRBJ1-1; D not resolved. The germline gives CDR1 LGHNA, CDR2 YNFKEQ. The CDR3 has 14 residues. With 1 base removed from V and 2 bases from J, the gap between germline ends came to 8 bases. In DNA form, the CDR3 reads TGTGCCAGCAGCCAAGGCTCTGAAAACACTGAAGCTTTCTTT. Its protein product is CASSQGSENTEAFF.

V usage is TRBV5-4 and J usage is TRBJ2-5; the D gene is possibly TRBD1 (6 bases). Trimming shortened V by 4 bases and J by 5 bases, and 12 bases separated the two germline ends. The germline CDR1 and CDR2 sequences are SGHNT and YYREEE (reference sequence). The CDR3 runs to 13 residues. CDR3: CASSQERGETQYF. The DNA of the CDR3 is TGTGCCAGCAGCCAAGAGAGGGGGGAGACCCAGTACTTC.

In its sample, this clone was seen a few times. Sequence at one end of the junction differs from germline and may be a read error. This chain uses TRBV7-7 with TRBJ1-1, with D unresolved. This CDR3 comprises 13 residues. Germline-derived CDR1 and CDR2 are SSHAT and FNYEAQ (reference sequence). The CDR3 sequence: CASSEGPNTEAFF. The CDR3 bases are TGTGCTAGCAGCGAAGGACCGAACACTGAAGCTTTCTTT.

V and J are TRBV5-4 and TRBJ1-2, with a tentative D call TRBD1 (5 bases). The CDR3 is made up of 14 amino acids. CDR1 and CDR2 from the germline V gene are SGHNT and YYREEE (reference sequence). V was clipped by 5 bases and J by 3 bases, with 14 bases between them. DNA of the CDR3: TGTGCCAGCAGTTCCGAAAACAGGCACTATGGCTACACCTTC. This translates into CASSSENRHYGYTF.

The rearrangement uses TRBV5-1 and TRBJ2-7; TRBD2 agrees at 7 bases. After removal of 3 bases from V and 3 bases from J, the junction contained 15 bases not matched to a gene. The CDR3 contains 17 residues. CDR1 and CDR2 (germline): SGHRS, YFSETQ. The CDR3 coding sequence is TGCGCCAGCAGCTGGGGCCCTCTTACGGGGGGTCTCTACGAGCAGTACTTC. This gives the protein CASSWGPLTGGLYEQYF.

This clone has more than one count but fewer than ten. This chain uses TRBV5-6 with TRBJ2-5; D gene ambiguous. The J call may be wrong; the DNA end is better matched by TRBJ2-7. CDR3 length: 11 amino acids. Germline V lookup: CDR1 SGHDT, CDR2 YYEEEE. The DNA for the CDR3 is TGTGCCAGCGGGCGGTCCTACGAGCAGTACTTC. As protein: CASGRSYEQYF.

This clone was seen a handful of times. The junction and the germline gene differ at one end; a read error may be behind it. The V call is TRBV10-3, the J call TRBJ2-1; D unclear. The CDR3 contains 12 residues. Germline V gene lookup returns CDR1 ENHRY and CDR2 SYGVKD. The CDR3 region has the DNA TGTGCCAGCAGTGAAGAGAAACTGGAGCAGTTCTTC. Protein product: CASSEEKLEQFF.

The sample holds a few counts of this clone. The chain combines TRBV18 with TRBJ2-5; 8 bases line up with TRBD2. V gave up 4 bases and J gave up 4 bases; unmatched junction bases: 11. The CDR3 has 16 amino acids. Germline values: CDR1 KGHSH, CDR2 LQKENI. CDR3: CASSLASSGLRETQYF. CDR3 nucleotide sequence: TGTGCCAGCTCACTGGCCTCTAGCGGGTTGAGAGAGACCCAGTACTTC.

This clone came up a few times. The CDR3 here is CASSLGTSGRRREQYF. The CDR3 DNA sequence: TGTGCCAGCAGCTTGGGGACTAGCGGGAGGAGGAGGGAGCAGTACTTC. The gene calls are TRBV7-9 and TRBJ2-7; 15 nucleotides align to TRBD2. This CDR3 is 16 amino acids long. Germline V gene lookup returns CDR1 SEHNR and CDR2 FQNEAQ (reference sequence). V was pared by 3 bases and J by 7 bases, with 7 bases of the junction left unmatched. Filled out from reference TRBV7-9 and TRBJ2-7, the complete variable domain reads DTGVSQNPRHKITKRGQNVTFRCDPISEHNRLYWYRQTLGQGPEFLTYFQNEAQLEKSRLLSDRFSAERPKGSFSTLEIQRTEQGDSAMYLCASSLGTSGRRREQYFGPGTRLTVT.

The rearrangement uses TRBV7-8 and TRBJ2-7; 9 nucleotides align to TRBD2. Germline CDR1 SGHVS, CDR2 FQNEAQ. V shed 1 base and J 5 bases; nucleotides not matched to a gene: 6. The CDR3 is made up of 15 amino acids. Written as DNA, the CDR3 is TGTGCCAGCAGCTTAGGTTGGACTAGCGTCAACGAGCAGTACTTC. Translation: CASSLGWTSVNEQYF. Variable domain in full (rest from reference TRBV7-8 and TRBJ2-7): GAGVSQSPRYKVAKRGQDVALRCDPISGHVSLFWYQQALGQGPEFLTYFQNEAQLDKSGLPSDRFFAERPEGSVSTLKIQRTQQEDSAVYLCASSLGWTSVNEQYFGPGTRLTVT.

Only a few counts were recorded for this clone. J is TRBJ2-7 and V is TRBV5-6; D call uncertain. Germline-derived CDR1 and CDR2 are SGHDT and YYEEEE. Trimming shortened V by 4 bases and J by 1 base, and 6 bases separated the two germline ends. There are 12 residues in the CDR3. The DNA of the CDR3 is TGTGCCAGCAGCATGACATCCTACGAGCAGTACTTC. Translating gives CASSMTSYEQYF.

The chain uses TRBV10-3 and TRBJ2-7, with a weak D call TRBD1 (6 bases). CDR1 and CDR2 (germline): ENHRY, SYGVKD. This CDR3 has 16 residues. V was cut by 3 bases and J by 2 bases, with 17 bases left in between. The CDR3 reads CAISDPEGVRAYEQYF. The CDR3 DNA follows: TGTGCCATCAGTGACCCTGAGGGGGTAAGGGCCTACGAGCAGTACTTC.

This clone was observed at least ten times. The chain couples TRBV29-1 to TRBJ1-2; no definite D call. V lost 2 bases, J lost 5 bases, and 9 bases lay in between. The CDR3 length is 12 residues. Germline V lookup: CDR1 SQVTM, CDR2 ANQGSEA. The CDR3 DNA is TGCAGCGTTGAAAACAGACTATATGGCTACACCTTC. Its translation: CSVENRLYGYTF.

V and J are TRBV7-2 and TRBJ2-5; tentatively, D is TRBD1 (6 bases). Germline V CDR1 and CDR2: SGHTA, FQGNSA. The CDR3 is made up of 15 amino acids. Trimming took 0 bases from V and 4 from J, leaving 12 bases between them. CDR3 protein: CASSLASGVSETQYF. The CDR3 nucleotides read TGTGCCAGCAGCTTAGCGTCAGGGGTGTCAGAGACCCAGTACTTC.

This clone was seen only once. Other DNA variants within this sample encode the same CDR3. This sequence joins TRBV20-1 and TRBJ2-1; D unclear. Trimming stripped 5 bases from V and 8 bases from J, with 7 bases between. The CDR3 length is 10 residues. Per the germline V gene, CDR1 is DFQATT and CDR2 is SNEGSKA (reference sequence). The CDR3 DNA reads TGCAGTGCTGGTGGGGATGAGCAGTTCTTC. Its translation is CSAGGDEQFF.

The chain couples TRBV30 to TRBJ2-7, with no clear D. CDR1 is GTSNPN, CDR2 SVGIG, per germline (reference sequence). Trimming pared 3 bases from V and 2 bases from J, leaving 8 bases between. The CDR3 contains 12 residues. The CDR3 DNA sequence: TGTGCCTGGAGCGAAGGCACCTACGAGCAGTACTTC. Its translation is CAWSEGTYEQYF.

This rearrangement joins TRBV28 to TRBJ1-1; D might be TRBD1 (5 bases). Germline values: CDR1 MDHEN, CDR2 SYDVKM. This CDR3 is 14 amino acids long. Trimming removed 5 bases at V and 1 base at J, with 11 bases between. The CDR3 spells CASSPTQGNTEAFF. The CDR3 coding sequence is TGTGCCAGCAGTCCAACCCAGGGGAACACTGAAGCTTTCTTT.

The rearrangement joins TRBV9 to TRBJ2-5; D is unresolved. The CDR3 spans 13 residues. In germline, CDR1 is SGDLS, CDR2 YYNGEE. V was pared by 0 bases and J by 2 bases, with 5 bases between. In DNA form, the CDR3 reads TGTGCCAGCAGCGTAGTGGCACAAGAGACCCAGTACTTC. It is translated as CASSVVAQETQYF.

This chain links TRBV2 with TRBJ2-3; D is uncertain. The germline V and J ends were trimmed by 5 bases and 1 base, with 7 bases remaining between them. This CDR3 is built from 13 residues. Per germline, CDR1 SNHLY and CDR2 FYNNEI. As DNA, the CDR3 is TGTGCCAGCAGTTCGGCAGGCACAGATACGCAGTATTTT. Translation gives CASSSAGTDTQYF.

V usage is TRBV5-1 and J usage is TRBJ2-6; D ambiguous. The CDR3 covers 12 residues. Germline CDR1 reads SGHRS; CDR2 reads YFSETQ. Deletions cut 7 bases from V and 0 bases from J, with 2 bases between. The CDR3 DNA sequence: TGCGCCAGCTACTCTGGGGCCAACGTCCTGACTTTC. It specifies CASYSGANVLTF.

The chain links TRBV29-1 to TRBJ2-2; 8 nucleotides align to TRBD1. Germline V gene lookup returns CDR1 SQVTM and CDR2 ANQGSEA. Trimming cost V 6 bases and J 0 bases; bases outside gene matches: 3. This CDR3 region has 14 residues. DNA of the CDR3: TGCAGCGTGTCGGACAGGGCGAACACCGGGGAGCTGTTTTTT. It codes for CSVSDRANTGELFF.